The present entry profiles one T cell receptor (beta chain) with its context. This sample was taken from a study of blood T cell repertoires in COVID-19. As originally analysed: Reference gene primer amplification gave nucleated cell count estimates. TCRdb keeps only in-frame clones here, not all; method: immunoSEQ multiplex PCR. That table gives V, J and clone size, and the DNA gave D and trimming. This table holds some 140,000 clones, around three quarters found once. The CDR3 extends over 13 amino acids. Germline CDR1 and CDR2: SGHRS and YFSETQ. The V end was cut by 2 bases, the J end by 7 bases, with 13 bases between.

The specimen sequenced was peripheral blood. The chain couples TRBV5-1 to TRBJ2-7; D ambiguous. This TCR was recovered from a man at least 80 years old with acute or convalescent COVID-19. CDR3 sequence (DNA): TGCGCCAGCAGCTTATACACGAGGTTGGAGCAGTACTTC. It is translated as CASSLYTRLEQYF.